The rows below give T cell receptor beta chains drawn from one sample of a study of T cell repertoires and Cas9 in healthy adults. Repertoires were generated with immunoSEQ multiplex PCR, while TCRdb's copy carries only in-frame clones and drops some. The sample shows tens of thousands of clones, just under 95% of them seen only once. Sequenced: CD4+ effector T cells (CD127+, CD25-, CD137-, CD154-) from PBMCs; culture status not recorded. The source is a human donor in good health. Each CDR3 is given with its conserved first and last residue. The D gene is left open where the match is weak. Not every row has a clone size; where given, it reads once, few, many or a size class.

clone_size	cdr3_length	j_call	v_call	d_call	cdr3_aa	cdr3_nt
-	14	TRBJ1-4	TRBV15	TRBD1	CATGTGRLNEKLFF	TGTGCCACCGGGACAGGACGACTTAATGAAAAACTGTTTTTT
-	11	TRBJ2-7	TRBV14	-	CASSRSYEQYF	TGTGCCAGCTCCCGCAGCTACGAGCAGTACTTC
-	17	TRBJ2-1	TRBV7-9	-	CASSLLMLASSYNEQFF	TGTGCCAGCAGCTTATTAATGCTGGCGAGCTCCTACAATGAGCAGTTCTTC
-	13	TRBJ2-7	TRBV7-9	TRBD2	CASSPRGGWEQYF	TGTGCCAGCAGCCCCCGGGGGGGGTGGGAGCAGTACTTC
-	13	TRBJ2-7	TRBV7-2	-	CASSRGVRGEQYF	TGTGCCAGCAGCCGAGGGGTACGGGGCGAGCAGTACTTC
-	9	TRBJ2-3	TRBV29-1	-	CSVPGTQYF	TGCAGCGTTCCCGGTACGCAGTATTTT
-	14	TRBJ2-2	TRBV18	-	CASSEGWDTGELFF	TGTGCCAGCTCCGAGGGATGGGACACCGGGGAGCTGTTTTTT
-	16	TRBJ1-1	TRBV5-1	TRBD1	CASSLMTGVGDTEAFF	TGCGCCAGCAGCTTGATGACAGGGGTAGGGGACACTGAAGCTTTCTTT
-	12	TRBJ2-5	TRBV19	-	CASSSTTGTQYF	TGTGCCAGTAGTAGCACCACCGGGACCCAGTACTTC
-	17	TRBJ2-3	TRBV27	-	CASSPPPRVYSTDTQYF	TGTGCCAGCAGTCCTCCTCCCAGGGTCTATAGCACAGATACGCAGTATTTT
-	14	TRBJ2-2	TRBV9	-	CASSDPSNTGELFF	TGTGCCAGCAGTGACCCCTCGAACACCGGGGAGCTGTTTTTT
once	12	TRBJ1-3	TRBV11-2	-	CASSLDRNTIYF	TGTGCCAGCAGCTTAGACCGAAACACCATATATTTT
-	15	TRBJ2-7	TRBV29-1	-	CSVRGRETGSYEQYF	TGCAGCGTTCGGGGAAGGGAGACCGGCTCCTACGAGCAGTACTTC
-	15	TRBJ2-5	TRBV14	-	CASSQAFTRQETQYF	TGTGCCAGCAGCCAAGCTTTTACTCGGCAAGAGACCCAGTACTTC
-	13	TRBJ1-3	TRBV6-1	-	CASQGSGQDTIYF	TGTGCCAGTCAGGGGTCTGGGCAGGACACCATATATTTT
-	13	TRBJ2-1	TRBV5-8	-	CASSPGMGSEQFF	TGTGCCAGCAGCCCGGGAATGGGCAGTGAGCAGTTCTTC
-	16	TRBJ1-4	TRBV7-9	-	CASSLASQGGNEKLFF	TGTGCCAGCAGCTTAGCTTCCCAGGGAGGGAATGAAAAACTGTTTTTT
-	15	TRBJ1-4	TRBV7-9	-	CASSQDGATNEKLFF	TGTGCCAGCAGCCAGGACGGAGCAACTAATGAAAAACTGTTTTTT
once	15	TRBJ2-2	TRBV27	-	CASSLWDRGPGELFF	TGTGCCAGCAGTTTGTGGGACCGGGGCCCCGGGGAGCTGTTTTTT
-	18	TRBJ2-3	TRBV4-3	TRBD2	CASSQGTSGRREGGTQYF	TGCGCCAGCAGCCAAGGGACTAGCGGGAGGCGGGAGGGTGGGACGCAGTATTTT
-	11	TRBJ1-5	TRBV5-3	-	CARSLDQPQHF	TGTGCCAGAAGCTTGGATCAGCCCCAGCATTTT
few	20	TRBJ1-3	TRBV9	TRBD1	CASSERGRVPGQGAGNTIYF	TGTGCCAGCAGCGAACGAGGGAGGGTTCCGGGACAGGGGGCTGGAAACACCATATATTTT
-	15	TRBJ2-5	TRBV9	TRBD2	CASSLAGGPLETQYF	TGTGCCAGCAGCCTAGCGGGGGGGCCGTTAGAGACCCAGTACTTC
-	12	TRBJ1-3	TRBV7-2	-	CASSPARNTIYF	TGTGCCAGCAGCCCCGCGCGAAACACCATATATTTT